This T cell receptor (beta chain) stems from a study of T cells after yellow fever vaccination. Only a few counts were recorded for this clonotype. Its antigen remains unidentified. This CDR3 is 13 amino acids long. Germline V gives CDR1 SGHTA, CDR2 FQGTGA. The V end lost 4 bases, the J end lost 7 bases, and 11 bases lay between the germline ends. General study findings and limits: The study found a weaker secondary response that peaked faster, day 5 versus 15. Of the clonotypes, a small share occurred in both CD4 and CD8 compartments. Post-booster repertoires contained most primary-vaccination clones again (about 95% CD4, approximately 88% CD8).

TCRdb re-derived calls from the 5' RACE reads in MiXCR, one entry per CDR3 protein. The sample has 350,000 to 450,000 distinct CDR3 sequences, about 17% seen once. This clonotype was sampled from a man aged 18 to 29 who received the YFV17D yellow fever vaccine. The source material was PBMCs, sampled before the yellow fever booster vaccination. The chain combines TRBV7-3 with TRBJ2-1; D perhaps matches TRBD1 (6 bases). The CDR3 DNA is TGTGCCAGCAGCTCTGACAGGCAGAATGAGCAGTTCTTC. Translated, it gives CASSSDRQNEQFF.